Reported below is one T cell receptor (beta chain). One end of the junction does not line up with germline, which may come from a read error. The data belong to a study of blood T cells in healthy people across ages. Every sample had a minimum of 6.5 million PBMCs isolated. A second PCR, run for roughly 7 to 11 cycles, used a sample-barcoded 5' primer plus a J-beta primer mix. At least 2.5 million CDR3-containing paired-end reads were obtained per sample. TCRdb redid the calling of the 5' RACE reads with MiXCR, one entry per CDR3 protein. The sample holds 1.4 million or so distinct CDR3 sequences; 42% are singletons and the top ten take around 4%. The CDR3 is 15 amino acids. Germline CDR1 is SGHVS and CDR2 is FQNEAQ.

The chain links TRBV7-8 to TRBJ2-7, with 7 bases fitting TRBD2. The receptor was derived from a woman aged 18 to 35 in good health. The specimen was blood. CDR3 DNA sequence: TGTGCCAGCAGCTCAGCCGGGGGGTCCAGCTACGGGCAGTACTTC. Translated: CASSSAGGSSYGQYF.